This T cell receptor (beta chain) derives from a study of shared clonotypes between healthy human individuals. Study-level findings and limits: Clonotypes shared by all four sorted-subset donors had higher generation probabilities than non-shared clonotypes.

The V gene lost 9 bases and the J gene lost 5 bases, with 14 bases spanning the gap. Looked up from germline, CDR1 is LNHDA and CDR2 is SQIVND (reference sequence). The CDR3 length is 13 residues. Positive CCR7 selection of CD45RO-negative cells yielded the naive CD8 cells, and terminally differentiated effector memory CD45RA+ cells were excluded. Sequencing used immunoSEQ multiplex PCR; TCRdb keeps in-frame clones, though not all of them. Among some 1,900,000 clones listed, just under 95% were seen once. Comments on this clone: Its antigen is not known.

Sequencing was carried out using naive CD8+ T cells sorted from blood. The receptor's source is a man younger than 30 in good health. The rearrangement links TRBV19 to TRBJ2-1; D is perhaps TRBD1 or TRBD2 (7 bases each). The DNA for the CDR3 is TGTGCCAGCCGACAGGGAGGGCACAATGAGCAGTTCTTC. Residues: CASRQGGHNEQFF.